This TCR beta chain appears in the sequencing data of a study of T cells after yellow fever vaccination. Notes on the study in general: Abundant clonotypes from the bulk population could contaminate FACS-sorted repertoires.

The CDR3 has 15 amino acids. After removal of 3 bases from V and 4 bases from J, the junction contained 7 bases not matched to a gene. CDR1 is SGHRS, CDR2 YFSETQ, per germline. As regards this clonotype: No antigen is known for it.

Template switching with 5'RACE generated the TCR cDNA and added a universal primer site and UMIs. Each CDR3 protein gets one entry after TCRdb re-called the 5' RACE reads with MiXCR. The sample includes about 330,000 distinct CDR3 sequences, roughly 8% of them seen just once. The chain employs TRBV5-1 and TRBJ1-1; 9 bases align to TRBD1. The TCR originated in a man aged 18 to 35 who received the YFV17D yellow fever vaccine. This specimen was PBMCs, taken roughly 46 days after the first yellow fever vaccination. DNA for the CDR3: TGCGCCAGCAGCTCTTGGACAGGGGCGGGCACTGAAGCTTTCTTT. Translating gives CASSSWTGAGTEAFF. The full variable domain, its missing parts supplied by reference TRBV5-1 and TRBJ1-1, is KAGVTQTPRYLIKTRGQQVTLSCSPISGHRSVSWYQQTPGQGLQFLFEYFSETQRNKGNFPGRFSGRQFSNSRSEMNVSTLELGDSALYLCASSSWTGAGTEAFFGQGTRLTVV.